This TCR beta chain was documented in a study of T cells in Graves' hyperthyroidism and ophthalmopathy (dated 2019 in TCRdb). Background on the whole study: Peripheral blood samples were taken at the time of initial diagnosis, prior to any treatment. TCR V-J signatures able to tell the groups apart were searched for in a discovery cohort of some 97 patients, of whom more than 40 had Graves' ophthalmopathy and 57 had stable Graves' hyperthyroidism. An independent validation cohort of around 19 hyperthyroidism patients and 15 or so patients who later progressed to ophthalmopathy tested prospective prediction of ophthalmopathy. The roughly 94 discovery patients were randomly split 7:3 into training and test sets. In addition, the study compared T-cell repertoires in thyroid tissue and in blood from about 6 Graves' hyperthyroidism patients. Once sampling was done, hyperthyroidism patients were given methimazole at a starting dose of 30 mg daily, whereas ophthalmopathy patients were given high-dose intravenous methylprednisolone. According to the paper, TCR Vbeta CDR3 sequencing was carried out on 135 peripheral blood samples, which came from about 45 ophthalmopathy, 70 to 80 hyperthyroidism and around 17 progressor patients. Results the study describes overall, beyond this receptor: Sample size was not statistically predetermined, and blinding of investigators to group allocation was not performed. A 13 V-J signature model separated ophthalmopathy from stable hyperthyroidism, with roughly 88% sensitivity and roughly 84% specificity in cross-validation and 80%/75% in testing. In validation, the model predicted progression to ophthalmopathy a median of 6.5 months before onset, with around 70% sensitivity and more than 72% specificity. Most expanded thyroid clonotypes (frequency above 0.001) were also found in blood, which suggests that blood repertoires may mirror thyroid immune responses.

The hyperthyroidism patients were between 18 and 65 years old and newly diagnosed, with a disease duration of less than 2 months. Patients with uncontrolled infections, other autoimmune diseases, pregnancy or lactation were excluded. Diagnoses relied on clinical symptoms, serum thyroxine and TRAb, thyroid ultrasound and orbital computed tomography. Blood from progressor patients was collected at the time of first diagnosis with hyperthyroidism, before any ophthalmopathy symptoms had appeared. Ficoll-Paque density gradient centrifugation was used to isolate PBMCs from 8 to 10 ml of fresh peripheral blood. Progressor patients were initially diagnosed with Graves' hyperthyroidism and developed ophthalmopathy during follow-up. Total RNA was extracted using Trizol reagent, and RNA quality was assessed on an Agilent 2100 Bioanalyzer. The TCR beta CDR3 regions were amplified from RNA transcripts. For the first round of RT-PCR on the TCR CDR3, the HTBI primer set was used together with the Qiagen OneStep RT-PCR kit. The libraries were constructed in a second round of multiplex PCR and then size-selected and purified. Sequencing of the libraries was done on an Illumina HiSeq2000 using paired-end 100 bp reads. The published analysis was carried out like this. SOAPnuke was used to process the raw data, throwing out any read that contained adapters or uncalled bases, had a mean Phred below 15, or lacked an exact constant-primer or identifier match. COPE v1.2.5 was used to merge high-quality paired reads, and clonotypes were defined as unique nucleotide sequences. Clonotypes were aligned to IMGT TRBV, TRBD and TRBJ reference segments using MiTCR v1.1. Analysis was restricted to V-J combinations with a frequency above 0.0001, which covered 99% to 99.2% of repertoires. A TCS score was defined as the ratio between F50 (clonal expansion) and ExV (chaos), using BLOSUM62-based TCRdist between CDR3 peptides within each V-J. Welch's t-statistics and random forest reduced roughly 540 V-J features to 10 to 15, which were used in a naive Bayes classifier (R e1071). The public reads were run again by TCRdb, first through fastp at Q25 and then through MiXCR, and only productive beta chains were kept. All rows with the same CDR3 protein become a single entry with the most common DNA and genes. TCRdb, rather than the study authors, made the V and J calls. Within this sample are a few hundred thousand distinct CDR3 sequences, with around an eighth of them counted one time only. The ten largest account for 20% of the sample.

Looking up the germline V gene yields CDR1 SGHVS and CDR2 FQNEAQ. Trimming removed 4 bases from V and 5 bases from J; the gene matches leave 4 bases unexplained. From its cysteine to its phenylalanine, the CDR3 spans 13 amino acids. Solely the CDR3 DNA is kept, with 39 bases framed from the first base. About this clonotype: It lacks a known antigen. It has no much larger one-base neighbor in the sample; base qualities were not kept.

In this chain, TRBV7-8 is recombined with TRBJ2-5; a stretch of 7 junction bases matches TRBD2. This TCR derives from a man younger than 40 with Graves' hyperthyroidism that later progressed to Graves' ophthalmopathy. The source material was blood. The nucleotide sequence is TGTGCCAGCAGCTCCGGGGGGTTTGAGACCCAGTACTTC. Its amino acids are CASSSGGFETQYF.